The 16 T cell receptor beta chains listed next were all sequenced from one sample in a study of T cell repertoires in cytomegalovirus infection. TCRdb reprocessed the reads with MiXCR, giving one entry per CDR3 protein. The repertoire holds 200,000 or so distinct CDR3 sequences, with about 20% as singletons. Sequenced input: PBMCs. These receptors all come from a human donor in good health (CMV status not recorded). Some clones in this sample may be carry-over from other donors' samples.

Ten or more counts support this clonotype. The rearrangement links TRBV7-2 to TRBJ2-7; perhaps TRBD1 as D (5 bases). CDR1 is SGHTA, CDR2 FQGNSA, per germline. V dropped 5 bases and J dropped 4 bases, with 15 bases sitting between them. The CDR3 spans 14 residues. CDR3 residues: CASSPLQAAYEQYF. CDR3 nucleotides: TGTGCCAGCAGCCCTCTACAGGCGGCGTACGAGCAGTACTTC.

This clonotype came up many times. V usage is TRBV6-5 and J usage is TRBJ1-1; 8 positions agree with TRBD1. V was clipped by 2 bases and J by 5 bases; unmatched bases: 7. The CDR3 spans 15 residues. CDR1 is MNHEY and CDR2 is SVGAGI in the germline V gene. CDR3 loop: CASSYQATGVTEAFF. CDR3 coding DNA: TGTGCCAGCAGTTACCAAGCGACAGGGGTAACTGAAGCTTTCTTT.

A few counts support this clonotype. The J gene is TRBJ1-2, the V gene TRBV19; tentative D call: TRBD1 (5 bases). Trimming shortened V by 5 bases and J by 4 bases, and 14 bases separated the two germline ends. The CDR3 totals 14 residues. Germline loops: CDR1 LNHDA, CDR2 SQIVND (reference sequence). The CDR3 is CASSPPGLFYGYTF. The CDR3 DNA follows: TGTGCCAGTAGTCCTCCGGGACTCTTCTATGGCTACACCTTC.

The table lists this clonotype with many counts. This chain connects TRBV7-8 to TRBJ2-7, with a possible D match to TRBD2 (7 bases). Deletions cut 0 bases from V and 4 bases from J, with 13 bases between. The CDR3 has 15 residues. CDR1 and CDR2 (germline): SGHVS, FQNEAQ. CDR3 bases: TGTGCCAGCAGCTTAGCAGGGGGGGCCATTTACGAGCAGTACTTC. Translation gives CASSLAGGAIYEQYF. Using reference TRBV7-8 and TRBJ2-7 for the parts outside the CDR3, the full variable domain is GAGVSQSPRYKVAKRGQDVALRCDPISGHVSLFWYQQALGQGPEFLTYFQNEAQLDKSGLPSDRFFAERPEGSVSTLKIQRTQQEDSAVYLCASSLAGGAIYEQYFGPGTRLTVT.

Notes on this clonotype: A much more abundant neighbour one base away suggests this may be a read error. This CDR3 fails to terminate in the conserved phenylalanine or tryptophan, so it likely reflects a read error. J is TRBJ2-5 and V is TRBV28; D unclear. Germline CDR1 reads MDHEN; CDR2 reads SYDVKM. V dropped 1 base and J dropped 9 bases, with 9 bases sitting between them. There are 12 residues in the CDR3. The CDR3 region has the DNA TGTGCCAGCAGTTTATATGACAACGCCCAGTACCTC. Amino acids: CASSLYDNAQYL.

The chain combines TRBV4-1 with TRBJ1-1, with 8 bases aligning to TRBD1. Per germline, CDR1 MGHRA and CDR2 YSYEKL. V lost 3 bases, J lost 1 base, and 7 bases stayed unmatched. The CDR3 runs to 16 residues. The CDR3 nucleotides read TGCGCCAGCAGCCACGACCGGGGACAGGCGAACACTGAAGCTTTCTTT. Its translation: CASSHDRGQANTEAFF.

The chain is built from TRBV14 and TRBJ1-1; no firm D call. Trimming took off 2 bases at V and 3 bases at J, with 7 bases between the two ends. CDR3 size: 13 residues. Germline V gene lookup returns CDR1 SGHDN and CDR2 FVKESK. This CDR3 reads CASSQNSYTEAFF. The CDR3 nucleotides read TGTGCCAGCAGCCAAAATTCCTACACTGAAGCTTTCTTT.

V and J are TRBV5-6 and TRBJ1-5; 7 bases map to TRBD1. CDR3 length: 16 amino acids. The junction had 7 bases not matched to a gene; V was cut back by 4 bases and J by 0 bases. CDR1 and CDR2 (germline): SGHDT, YYEEEE. This CDR3 is CASSGGTAHSNQPQHF. In DNA form, the CDR3 reads TGTGCCAGCAGCGGAGGGACAGCACATAGCAATCAGCCCCAGCATTTT.

V gene TRBV28 combines with J gene TRBJ2-7, with 7 positions matching TRBD2. With V trimmed by 6 bases and J by 0 bases, 8 bases remained unmatched. The CDR3 is 15 amino acids. The germline V gene has CDR1 MDHEN and CDR2 SYDVKM. The CDR3 loop is CASRLPGGSSYEQYF. The DNA of the CDR3 is TGTGCCAGCAGGCTCCCTGGCGGGAGCTCCTACGAGCAGTACTTC. Together with reference TRBV28 and TRBJ2-7, the CDR3 gives the full variable domain: DVKVTQSSRYLVKRTGEKVFLECVQDMDHENMFWYRQDPGLGLRLIYFSYDVKMKEKGDIPEGYSVSREKKERFSLILESASTNQTSMYLCASRLPGGSSYEQYFGPGTRLTVT.

This clonotype was picked up a small number of times. The chain uses TRBV6-5 and TRBJ1-3; D is ambiguous. This CDR3 comprises 14 residues. Between the trimmed V and J ends, which lost 1 base and 4 bases, there was a span of 8 bases. Per the germline V gene, CDR1 is MNHEY and CDR2 is SVGAGI. CDR3: CASSYWSRGNTIYF. In DNA, the CDR3 is TGTGCCAGCAGTTACTGGTCTCGAGGAAACACCATATATTTT.

The chain recombines TRBV15 with TRBJ1-5; D unresolved. The CDR3 contains 14 residues. V was clipped by 1 base and J by 0 bases, with 4 bases between them. Germline values: CDR1 LNHNV, CDR2 YYDKDF (reference sequence). The CDR3 loop reads CATSRGVSNQPQHF. CDR3 bases: TGTGCCACCAGCAGAGGGGTTAGCAATCAGCCCCAGCATTTT.

The CDR3 is CASSFGQAPFGYTF. The DNA of the CDR3 is TGTGCCAGCAGTTTCGGACAGGCGCCTTTTGGCTACACCTTC. The rearrangement uses TRBV6-5 and TRBJ1-2; 7 nucleotides line up with TRBD1. This CDR3 has 14 residues. Germline V gene lookup returns CDR1 MNHEY and CDR2 SVGAGI. The V gene end was trimmed by 4 bases and the J gene end by 7 bases; junction bases not matched to a gene: 9.

Only a few counts were recorded for this clonotype. The chain links TRBV19 to TRBJ1-2, with 7 bases identical to TRBD1. The germline gives CDR1 LNHDA, CDR2 SQIVND (reference sequence). The CDR3 has 13 amino acids. V lost 5 bases and J lost 7; bases outside the gene matches: 7. The CDR3 region is CASSDRGHSGYTF. The CDR3 DNA reads as TGTGCCAGTAGTGATAGGGGGCATTCTGGCTACACCTTC. Based on the CDR3 plus reference TRBV19 and TRBJ1-2, the full variable domain is DGGITQSPKYLFRKEGQNVTLSCEQNLNHDAMYWYRQDPGQGLRLIYYSQIVNDFQKGDIAEGYSVSREKKESFPLTVTSAQKNPTAFYLCASSDRGHSGYTFGSGTRLTVV.

Only a few counts were recorded for this clonotype. J is TRBJ2-3 and V is TRBV12-3 or TRBV12-4, with D possibly called TRBD1 or TRBD2 (5 bases each). The CDR3 has 12 amino acids. Written as DNA, the CDR3 is TGTTCCTCCGGGACGAGCACAGATACGCAGTATTTT. Residues: CSSGTSTDTQYF.

This clonotype was recorded a few times. The chain links TRBV29-1 to TRBJ2-3; no clear D gene. Germline CDR1 reads SQVTM; CDR2 reads ANQGSEA. The CDR3 length is 12 residues. V was shortened by 3 bases and J by 0 bases, with 4 bases between the two germline ends. CDR3 loop: CSVEASTDTQYF. Written as DNA, the CDR3 is TGCAGCGTTGAGGCCAGCACAGATACGCAGTATTTT.

The chain links TRBV11-2 to TRBJ1-2; 7 bases line up with TRBD1. This CDR3 has 17 residues. V trimming: 2 bases; J trimming: 4 bases; junction bases outside the gene matches: 13. The V gene's germline CDR1 is SGHAT and CDR2 FQNNGV. The CDR3 coding sequence is TGTGCCAGCAGCTTAAGGGCTCGAGGGGGCTCAAGCTATGGCTACACCTTC. The encoded protein is CASSLRARGGSSYGYTF.